These 25 T cell receptor beta chains came from one sample sequenced in a study of T cells after yellow fever vaccination. From the 5' RACE reads, TCRdb called clonotypes with MiXCR, one entry per CDR3 protein. The sample lists about 99,000 distinct CDR3 sequences, around 5.8% occurring once. This sample comprised CD8+ T cells sorted from PBMCs, obtained 10 days after the yellow fever booster vaccination. These receptors all stem from a man between 18 and 29 years old who received the YFV17D yellow fever vaccine.

This clonotype was detected only a few times. The chain links TRBV5-6 to TRBJ2-1; possibly TRBD1 for D (6 bases). V was shortened by 3 bases and J by 4 bases, with 17 bases between the two germline ends. Germline V gene data show CDR1 as SGHDT and CDR2 as YYEEEE. The CDR3 runs to 16 residues. The CDR3 DNA reads TGTGCCAGCAGCTCCGAAACACCACAGGGATACAATGAGCAGTTCTTC. Encoded protein: CASSSETPQGYNEQFF.

The V and J genes are TRBV2 and TRBJ1-5, with 7 positions matching TRBD1. V shed 6 bases, J shed 5 bases, and the junction held 4 bases outside the gene matches. The CDR3 has 13 residues. CDR1 is SNHLY and CDR2 is FYNNEI in the germline V gene. CDR3 DNA sequence: TGTGCCAGCAGCGGGACAGACTATCAGCCCCAGCATTTT. This gives the protein CASSGTDYQPQHF.

This clonotype occurred a few times. V and J are TRBV7-9 and TRBJ1-2; 7 nucleotides align to TRBD1. The germline gives CDR1 SEHNR, CDR2 FQNEAQ (reference sequence). Trimming cost V 5 bases and J 3 bases; bases outside gene matches: 9. This CDR3 has 15 residues. The CDR3 protein is CASSPQRTGDYGYTF. CDR3 nucleotides: TGTGCCAGCAGCCCCCAGAGGACAGGCGACTATGGCTACACCTTC.

At least ten counts were recorded for this clonotype. The chain combines TRBV7-8 with TRBJ2-7; tentatively, D is TRBD1 or TRBD2 (6 bases each). The CDR3 length is 16 residues. The germline V gene encodes CDR1 SGHVS and CDR2 FQNEAQ. V lost 3 bases, J lost 2 bases, and 17 bases lay in between. The CDR3 DNA reads as TGTGCCAGCAGCTTTCCCGCCGGGGGCCTTACCTACGAGCAGTACTTC. Translating it yields CASSFPAGGLTYEQYF. The entire variable domain, with the rest obtained from reference TRBV7-8 and TRBJ2-7, is as follows: GAGVSQSPRYKVAKRGQDVALRCDPISGHVSLFWYQQALGQGPEFLTYFQNEAQLDKSGLPSDRFFAERPEGSVSTLKIQRTQQEDSAVYLCASSFPAGGLTYEQYFGPGTRLTVT.

This clonotype was seen at least ten times. The chain recombines TRBV5-6 with TRBJ1-6; perhaps TRBD1 as D (6 bases). Germline CDR1 and CDR2: SGHDT and YYEEEE. The CDR3 runs 12 residues. V was clipped by 7 bases and J by 9 bases, with 11 bases between them. This CDR3 is CASAQGGSPLHF. Written as DNA, the CDR3 is TGTGCCAGCGCACAGGGTGGTTCACCCCTCCACTTT. The variable domain in full, with the rest retrieved from reference TRBV5-6 and TRBJ1-6, is DAGVTQSPTHLIKTRGQQVTLRCSPKSGHDTVSWYQQALGQGPQFIFQYYEEEERQRGNFPDRFSGHQFPNYSSELNVNALLLGDSALYLCASAQGGSPLHFGNGTRLTVT.

The chain couples TRBV11-2 to TRBJ2-1, with 15 nucleotides matching TRBD2. This CDR3 is built from 14 residues. V was pared by 6 bases and J by 7 bases, with 1 base of the junction left unmatched. Germline CDR1 reads SGHAT; CDR2 reads FQNNGV. CDR3 DNA sequence: TGTGCCAGCAGAGGACTAGCGGGGGGGAATGAGCAGTTCTTC. Translation gives CASRGLAGGNEQFF.

This clonotype was seen a few times. J is TRBJ2-3 and V is TRBV6-5; 8 nucleotides line up with TRBD2. The CDR3 is made up of 16 amino acids. Trimming removed 5 bases from V and 5 bases from J; junction bases left unmatched: 12. CDR1 and CDR2 from the germline V gene are MNHEY and SVGAGI. The CDR3 region has the DNA TGTGCCAGCAGTGCCGTCTCGGGGGGGCCAGGAGATACGCAGTATTTT. It specifies CASSAVSGGPGDTQYF.

Ten or more counts support this clonotype. The rearrangement links TRBV9 to TRBJ2-1; 8 bases fit TRBD1. Germline lookup yields CDR1 SGDLS and CDR2 YYNGEE. The J segment lost 4 bases and the V segment lost 4 bases, leaving 10 bases of the junction unmatched. The CDR3 consists of 16 residues. The CDR3 DNA reads TGTGCCAGCAGCTGGACAGGGACAGGAGATTACAATGAGCAGTTCTTC. Residues: CASSWTGTGDYNEQFF.

CDR3 DNA: TGTGCCAGCAGCACCGGGACAGGGGAAGCCGGGGAGCTGTTTTTT. Protein: CASSTGTGEAGELFF. The chain employs TRBV4-2 and TRBJ2-2, with 10 bases matching TRBD1. Germline V lookup: CDR1 LGHNA, CDR2 YNFKEQ. With 5 bases clipped from V and 6 bases from J, the junction kept 6 bases outside the gene matches. The CDR3 sequence is 15 residues long.

This clonotype was detected a few times. The chain recombines TRBV27 with TRBJ1-2; D is undetermined. Germline CDR1 and CDR2: MNHEY and SMNVEV (reference sequence). The CDR3 sequence is 14 residues long. The V end lost 7 bases, the J end lost 3 bases, and 15 bases lay between the germline ends. CDR3 amino acids: CASTSSQDHYGYTF. CDR3 DNA sequence: TGTGCCAGCACCTCCTCTCAGGACCACTATGGCTACACCTTC.

This chain uses TRBV11-2 with TRBJ2-5, with TRBD2 as a possible D gene (6 bases). The length of the CDR3 is 15 residues. V dropped 3 bases and J dropped 0 bases, with 11 bases sitting between them. Germline assignment: CDR1 SGHAT and CDR2 FQNNGV. This chain's CDR3 is CASSFGSRYQETQYF. The CDR3 nucleotides are TGTGCCAGCAGCTTCGGGAGTAGGTACCAAGAGACCCAGTACTTC.

The chain links TRBV5-6 to TRBJ1-6; TRBD1 is a possible D gene (6 bases). The CDR3 covers 16 residues. Trimming stripped 0 bases from V and 3 bases from J, with 10 bases between. From germline, CDR1 is SGHDT and CDR2 YYEEEE. The CDR3 DNA sequence: TGTGCCAGCAGCTTGGATGGACAGTTCTATAATTCACCCCTCCACTTT. It yields the protein CASSLDGQFYNSPLHF.

This rearrangement joins TRBV4-2 to TRBJ2-3; D possibly corresponds to TRBD2 (5 bases). This CDR3 region has 15 residues. The germline V gene has CDR1 LGHNA and CDR2 YNFKEQ. The ends were cut back, 1 base at V and 1 base at J, with 9 bases in the middle. The CDR3 region has the DNA TGTGCCAGCAGCCAAGCTAATAGCGGCACAGATACGCAGTATTTT. It is translated as CASSQANSGTDTQYF.

The chain couples TRBV4-3 to TRBJ2-7, with 7 bases matching TRBD2. This CDR3 is built from 15 residues. Germline CDR1 and CDR2: LGHNA and YSLEER. The trim removed 0 bases at V and 4 bases at J, leaving 6 bases unmatched. CDR3 bases: TGCGCCAGCAGCCAAGACTGGCCCGGGGGGTACGAGCAGTACGTC. Its protein is CASSQDWPGGYEQYV.

Only a few counts were recorded for this clonotype. The chain joins TRBV3-1 to TRBJ1-2; 7 nucleotides agree with TRBD1. CDR3 size: 15 residues. Unmatched junction bases numbered 7, after V lost 4 bases and J lost 2 bases. Germline V lookup: CDR1 LGHDT, CDR2 YNNKEL (reference sequence). This CDR3 reads CASSRRTGSNYGYTF. The CDR3 DNA reads TGTGCCAGCAGCCGGAGGACAGGTTCGAACTATGGCTACACCTTC.

V and J are TRBV2 and TRBJ2-3, with 14 bases fitting TRBD2. V lost 3 bases, J lost 6 bases, and 11 bases stayed unmatched. The CDR3 contains 18 residues. CDR1 and CDR2 from the germline V gene are SNHLY and FYNNEI. CDR3 bases: TGTGCCAGCAGTGACACCACTCCGGGACTAGCGGGGGCGGATACGCAGTATTTT. It yields the protein CASSDTTPGLAGADTQYF. The complete variable domain, with remaining parts taken from reference TRBV2 and TRBJ2-3, reads EPEVTQTPSHQVTQMGQEVILRCVPISNHLYFYWYRQILGQKVEFLVSFYNNEISEKSEIFDDQFSVERPDGSNFTLKIRSTKLEDSAMYFCASSDTTPGLAGADTQYFGPGTRLTVL.

This clonotype was seen only a few times. J is TRBJ2-2 and V is TRBV25-1; D unresolved. The CDR3 is 17 residues long. V was pared by 1 base and J by 0 bases, with 12 bases between. Germline CDR1 MGHDK, CDR2 SYGVNS. The CDR3 DNA reads TGTGCCAGCAGTGAATTGGTTATCGGGCCGAACACCGGGGAGCTGTTTTTT. This gives the protein CASSELVIGPNTGELFF.

This clonotype was seen many times. The V and J genes are TRBV5-4 and TRBJ2-1; the D is unclear. CDR1 SGHNT and CDR2 YYREEE come from the germline V gene (reference sequence). V was cut by 5 bases and J by 6 bases, with 12 bases left in between. This CDR3 has 13 amino acids. This chain's CDR3 is CASSSESPNEQFF. DNA of the CDR3: TGTGCCAGCAGTTCCGAAAGTCCCAATGAGCAGTTCTTC.

There are a few counts of this clonotype. The gene calls are TRBV6-5 and TRBJ2-5; D is unresolved. The germline CDR1 and CDR2 sequences are MNHEY and SVGAGI. V was trimmed by 6 bases and J by 1 base, leaving 9 bases between them. The CDR3 loop spans 13 amino acids. CDR3 nucleotides: TGTGCCAGCAGAATGAGAAGCCAAGAGACCCAGTACTTC. Translating gives CASRMRSQETQYF.

This clonotype was found many times. This sequence joins TRBV7-9 and TRBJ2-7; 12 nucleotides align to TRBD2. CDR3 length: 17 amino acids. The germline gives CDR1 SEHNR, CDR2 FQNEAQ (reference sequence). After removal of 1 base from V and 3 bases from J, the junction contained 7 bases not matched to a gene. The CDR3, as DNA: TGTGCCAGCAGCTTAGGAACGACTAGCGGGGGATACTACGAGCAGTACTTC. This encodes CASSLGTTSGGYYEQYF. Together with reference TRBV7-9 and TRBJ2-7, the CDR3 gives the full variable domain: DTGVSQNPRHKITKRGQNVTFRCDPISEHNRLYWYRQTLGQGPEFLTYFQNEAQLEKSRLLSDRFSAERPKGSFSTLEIQRTEQGDSAMYLCASSLGTTSGGYYEQYFGPGTRLTVT.

This clonotype has a handful of counts. The V and J genes are TRBV7-8 and TRBJ1-6; D perhaps matches TRBD1 (5 bases). CDR3 length: 15 residues. CDR1 and CDR2 from the germline V gene are SGHVS and FQNEAQ. The V and J ends lost 5 bases and 6 bases respectively, with 14 bases between them. CDR3 residues: CASSTGTEVNSPLHF. The CDR3 region has the DNA TGTGCCAGCAGCACCGGGACGGAGGTTAATTCACCCCTCCACTTT.

This clonotype occurred a few times. This chain joins TRBV15 and TRBJ2-2; no firm D call. Trimming took 5 bases from V and 5 from J, leaving 24 bases between them. In germline, CDR1 is LNHNV, CDR2 YYDKDF (reference sequence). The CDR3 is 18 residues long. CDR3 sequence (DNA): TGTGCCACCAGCGCTAAGTGGACCGACGATAAAGGAACCGGGGAGCTGTTTTTT. This encodes CATSAKWTDDKGTGELFF. Full variable domain (outside the CDR3, taken from reference TRBV15 and TRBJ2-2): DAMVIQNPRYQVTQFGKPVTLSCSQTLNHNVMYWYQQKSSQAPKLLFHYYDKDFNNEADTPDNFQSRRPNTSFCFLDIRSPGLGDTAMYLCATSAKWTDDKGTGELFFGEGSRLTVL.

This clonotype was recorded a few times. The chain carries TRBV7-9 and TRBJ1-2; D remains ambiguous. The germline gives CDR1 SEHNR, CDR2 FQNEAQ (reference sequence). This CDR3 spans 14 amino acids. V gave up 5 bases and J gave up 2 bases, with 12 bases separating them. CDR3 region: CASSAAVRNYGYTF. The DNA for the CDR3 is TGTGCCAGCAGCGCCGCAGTTCGCAACTATGGCTACACCTTC. The full variable domain, its missing parts supplied by reference TRBV7-9 and TRBJ1-2, is DTGVSQNPRHKITKRGQNVTFRCDPISEHNRLYWYRQTLGQGPEFLTYFQNEAQLEKSRLLSDRFSAERPKGSFSTLEIQRTEQGDSAMYLCASSAAVRNYGYTFGSGTRLTVV.

This clonotype was observed a few times. The V gene is TRBV7-9, the J gene TRBJ2-2; 8 bases are a match to TRBD1. The CDR3 length is 14 residues. CDR1 SEHNR and CDR2 FQNEAQ come from the germline V gene (reference sequence). Trimming at V came to 8 bases and at J to 9 bases, leaving 11 bases not matched to a gene. The CDR3 DNA sequence: TGTGCCAGCGGCGGACAGGGTCTCGGGTGGGAGCTGTTTTTT. It translates to CASGGQGLGWELFF.

The rearrangement joins TRBV11-2 to TRBJ2-7; D perhaps matches TRBD1 (5 bases). Germline CDR1 is SGHAT and CDR2 is FQNNGV. The CDR3 has 13 residues. V dropped 5 bases and J dropped 1 base, with 9 bases sitting between them. In DNA, the CDR3 is TGTGCCAGCAGCGTAGCAGGGTCCTACGAGCAGTACTTC. It specifies CASSVAGSYEQYF.